The 22 T cell receptor beta chains given below trace back to one sample, sequenced in a study of cytomegalovirus exposure and HLA in healthy donors. The PCR contained 60 Vbeta and 13 Jbeta primers. The repertoire was sequenced with immunoSEQ multiplex PCR; TCRdb's copy has only in-frame clones and lacks some. The table has about 98,000 clones, about 83% seen once; the top ten hold 16%. What was sequenced was PBMCs. These receptors came from a man aged 55-75 years in good health and CMV-seropositive.

The V gene is TRBV6-1, the J gene TRBJ1-6; D may be TRBD1 (5 bases). Germline CDR1 MNHNS, CDR2 SASEGT. With 4 bases removed from V and 6 bases from J, the gap between germline ends came to 7 bases. The CDR3 is 13 residues long. The CDR3 DNA sequence: TGTGCCAGCAGTGCGGGGGTTAATTCACCCCTCCACTTT. Its protein is CASSAGVNSPLHF.

The J gene is TRBJ2-7, the V gene TRBV29-1; D unresolved. The CDR3 loop spans 13 amino acids. Germline lookup yields CDR1 SQVTM and CDR2 ANQGSEA. The V end lost 4 bases, the J end lost 7 bases, and 17 bases lay between the germline ends. The CDR3 sequence: CSVVRPPIAEQYF. The CDR3, as DNA: TGCAGCGTTGTACGTCCCCCCATAGCAGAGCAGTACTTC.

V usage is TRBV30 and J usage is TRBJ2-1; D gene unclear. This CDR3 contains 15 residues. Germline CDR1 is GTSNPN and CDR2 is SVGIG (reference sequence). V gave up 3 bases and J gave up 4 bases, with 16 bases separating them. The DNA of the CDR3 is TGTGCCTGGAGGAATCCCAGGCCCACTTACAATGAGCAGTTCTTC. Its protein product is CAWRNPRPTYNEQFF.

The J gene is TRBJ2-6, the V gene TRBV5-1; possibly TRBD1 for D (6 bases). Per the germline V gene, CDR1 is SGHRS and CDR2 is YFSETQ. V shed 4 bases and J shed 0 bases, with 11 bases lying between them. This CDR3 comprises 16 residues. The CDR3 DNA reads TGCGCCAGCAGCACCGGACAGAGCTCTGGGGCCAACGTCCTGACTTTC. It specifies CASSTGQSSGANVLTF.

The rearrangement links TRBV7-9 to TRBJ2-3; TRBD2 aligns across 7 bases. The CDR3 sequence is 15 residues long. The junction had 7 bases not matched to a gene; V was cut back by 7 bases and J by 0 bases. Germline loops: CDR1 SEHNR, CDR2 FQNEAQ (reference sequence). CDR3 nucleotide sequence: TGTGCCAGCAACACAGCGGGGCGCAGCACAGATACGCAGTATTTT. The encoded protein is CASNTAGRSTDTQYF. Together with reference TRBV7-9 and TRBJ2-3, the CDR3 gives the full variable domain: DTGVSQNPRHKITKRGQNVTFRCDPISEHNRLYWYRQTLGQGPEFLTYFQNEAQLEKSRLLSDRFSAERPKGSFSTLEIQRTEQGDSAMYLCASNTAGRSTDTQYFGPGTRLTVL.

This sequence joins TRBV19 and TRBJ2-2; 9 nucleotides agree with TRBD2. After removal of 3 bases from V and 7 bases from J, the junction contained 9 bases not matched to a gene. The CDR3 is made up of 16 amino acids. Germline CDR1 and CDR2: LNHDA and SQIVND (reference sequence). The CDR3 reads CASSILRGGRGGELFF. CDR3 DNA: TGTGCCAGTAGTATCTTGCGGGGGGGCCGTGGCGGGGAGCTGTTTTTT. Using reference TRBV19 and TRBJ2-2 for the parts outside the CDR3, the full variable domain is DGGITQSPKYLFRKEGQNVTLSCEQNLNHDAMYWYRQDPGQGLRLIYYSQIVNDFQKGDIAEGYSVSREKKESFPLTVTSAQKNPTAFYLCASSILRGGRGGELFFGEGSRLTVL.

J is TRBJ1-2 and V is TRBV5-3; no firm D call. TRBV5-3 is known as an ORF, though its function is uncertain. There are 17 residues in the CDR3. Trimming pared 3 bases from V and 2 bases from J, leaving 20 bases between. CDR3 protein: CARSSRLPPTGNYGYTF. In nucleotides, the CDR3 is TGTGCCAGAAGCTCCCGACTTCCTCCGACTGGGAACTATGGCTACACCTTC.

This chain links TRBV28 with TRBJ1-2; possibly TRBD1 for D (5 bases). This CDR3 is built from 15 residues. Germline CDR1 and CDR2: MDHEN and SYDVKM. Trimming stripped 4 bases from V and 2 bases from J, with 14 bases between. The CDR3 nucleotides are TGTGCCAGCAGTTCCCCAAGGAGGGGCAACTATGGCTACACCTTC. As protein: CASSSPRRGNYGYTF.

The chain combines TRBV6-5 with TRBJ2-7; D perhaps matches TRBD2 (5 bases). V shed 0 bases and J shed 2 bases, with 11 bases lying between them. The CDR3 is 15 amino acids. The germline V gene encodes CDR1 MNHEY and CDR2 SVGAGI. DNA of the CDR3: TGTGCCAGCAGTTACTCGAACAGAGGGACCTACGAGCAGTACTTC. Protein product: CASSYSNRGTYEQYF.

Concerning this clone: Sequence at one end of the junction differs from germline and may be a read error. CDR3 amino acids: CASSQGRELVF. DNA for the CDR3: TGTGCCAGCAGCCAGGGGCGAGAGTTAGTTTTC. The chain joins TRBV6-5 to TRBJ1-2; D possibly corresponds to TRBD1 (6 bases). The length of the CDR3 is 11 residues. Germline assignment: CDR1 MNHEY and CDR2 SVGAGI.

The rearrangement joins TRBV5-4 to TRBJ1-1, with 9 nucleotides matching TRBD1. Germline CDR1 SGHNT, CDR2 YYREEE (reference sequence). The CDR3 extends over 15 amino acids. Germline trimming cut 4 bases from V and 0 bases from J; bases unmatched to any gene: 4. CDR3: CASSDYRGLNTEAFF. CDR3 nucleotides: TGTGCCAGCAGCGACTACAGGGGGCTGAACACTGAAGCTTTCTTT.

The genes are TRBV9 and TRBJ2-7; 13 nucleotides line up with TRBD2. CDR3 length: 16 residues. In germline, CDR1 is SGDLS, CDR2 YYNGEE. J gave up 5 bases and V 0 bases, and 5 bases lay outside the gene matches. The CDR3 DNA reads TGTGCCAGCAGCGTAGGACTAGCGGGGGGCGGGGACGAGCAGTACTTC. Its protein is CASSVGLAGGGDEQYF.

The chain uses TRBV5-1 and TRBJ2-5, with a tentative D call TRBD2 (6 bases). V lost 0 bases and J 4 bases, leaving 10 bases between the germline ends. Germline loops: CDR1 SGHRS, CDR2 YFSETQ. The length of the CDR3 is 14 residues. CDR3 DNA sequence: TGCGCCAGCAGCTTGGAGGAGGGAGGAGAGACCCAGTACTTC. Residues: CASSLEEGGETQYF.

J is TRBJ2-7 and V is TRBV9; D possibly corresponds to TRBD1 (6 bases). Between the trimmed V and J ends, which lost 4 bases and 0 bases, there was a span of 14 bases. CDR3 length: 15 amino acids. Looked up from germline, CDR1 is SGDLS and CDR2 is YYNGEE. CDR3 sequence: CASSPRGQFSYEQYF. DNA for the CDR3: TGTGCCAGCAGCCCCCGAGGACAGTTCTCCTACGAGCAGTACTTC.

The chain recombines TRBV9 with TRBJ1-2, with D possibly matching TRBD1 (6 bases). Deletions cut 3 bases from V and 1 base from J, with 19 bases between. The CDR3 length is 17 residues. Germline loops: CDR1 SGDLS, CDR2 YYNGEE. The CDR3 loop is CASSAPGHSNLNYGYTF. The CDR3 DNA is TGTGCCAGCAGCGCACCGGGACACTCTAACCTTAACTATGGCTACACCTTC. Full variable domain (rest looked up from reference TRBV9 and TRBJ1-2): DSGVTQTPKHLITATGQRVTLRCSPRSGDLSVYWYQQSLDQGLQFLIQYYNGEERAKGNILERFSAQQFPDLHSELNLSSLELGDSALYFCASSAPGHSNLNYGYTFGSGTRLTVV.

This clone appeared a few times. This chain links TRBV12-5 with TRBJ2-3; the D gene is possibly TRBD2 (5 bases). CDR1 is LGHNT, CDR2 FRNRAP, per germline. The ends were cut back, 6 bases at V and 7 bases at J, with 11 bases in the middle. The CDR3 loop spans 12 amino acids. CDR3 loop: CASGLESNTQYF. In DNA, the CDR3 is TGTGCTAGTGGACTAGAGAGTAATACGCAGTATTTT.

The V gene is TRBV20-1, the J gene TRBJ1-2; no firm D call. Germline V gene sequence: CDR1 DFQATT, CDR2 SNEGSKA (reference sequence). Trimming pared 5 bases from V and 12 bases from J, leaving 13 bases between. This CDR3 is built from 10 residues. The CDR3 nucleotides read TGCAGTGCTCCCGATCCGGTCCACACCTTC. Its translation: CSAPDPVHTF.

This clone was seen a single time. The chain combines TRBV14 with TRBJ2-7, with 8 bases identical to TRBD1. CDR1 SGHDN and CDR2 FVKESK come from the germline V gene. Trimming cost V 4 bases and J 4 bases; bases outside gene matches: 9. The CDR3 loop spans 15 amino acids. In nucleotides, the CDR3 is TGTGCCAGCAGCCTCACAGGGGGTGGGGGATACGAGCAGTACTTC. Translated, it gives CASSLTGGGGYEQYF.

This chain connects TRBV5-4 to TRBJ2-7; D unclear. Germline V gene data show CDR1 as SGHNT and CDR2 as YYREEE (reference sequence). V gave up 0 bases and J gave up 3 bases, with 7 bases separating them. There are 13 residues in the CDR3. CDR3 sequence reads: CASSLDIHYEQYF. DNA for the CDR3: TGTGCCAGCAGCTTGGACATTCACTACGAGCAGTACTTC.

The chain has TRBV18 and TRBJ2-3; 8 nucleotides align to TRBD2. Unmatched junction bases numbered 19, after V lost 5 bases and J lost 3 bases. CDR1 is KGHSH, CDR2 LQKENI, per germline. This CDR3 spans 19 amino acids. CDR3 bases: TGTGCCAGCTCAACCCTACCGGGACTAGGGGGTATGAGTACAGATACGCAGTATTTT. Protein: CASSTLPGLGGMSTDTQYF.

The chain combines TRBV5-1 with TRBJ2-5, with 7 bases aligning to TRBD2. Losses at the gene ends were 0 bases for V and 3 bases for J; bases not matched to a gene: 2. Germline V CDR1 and CDR2: SGHRS, YFSETQ. This CDR3 contains 14 residues. CDR3 in DNA: TGCGCCAGCAGCTTGGGACGGGGGGAAGAGACCCAGTACTTC. This encodes CASSLGRGEETQYF.

The gene calls are TRBV11-3 and TRBJ1-2, with TRBD1 identical over 7 bases. CDR3 length: 16 amino acids. Germline V gene lookup returns CDR1 SGHNT and CDR2 YENEEA. Trimming removed 3 bases from V and 3 bases from J; junction bases left unmatched: 10. For the CDR3, the DNA is TGTGCCAGCAGCTTCTTCCAGGGACAGATACACTATGGCTACACCTTC. This codes for CASSFFQGQIHYGYTF.